Sequencing of this T cell receptor (beta chain) was carried out in a study of beta chain features in type 1 diabetes. Study in general: Cells sorted and examined across all samples totaled over 95 million.

Study-level results: Researchers reported that naive, central memory and Treg TCRB repertoires appeared more similar in patients than in healthy donors. The study found moderately but significantly shorter TCRB CDR3s in all four CD4+ subsets of Type 1 diabetes patients.

Cell sorting via CD45RO/CCR7/CD25/CD127/CD95/CD27 was performed to obtain CD4+ naive, central memory, regulatory and stem cell-like memory cells. On this clone itself: What it binds is unknown.

Expressed TCRB transcripts were sequenced because the entire RNA isolate underwent reverse transcription. TCRdb's copy holds only in-frame clones and misses some; the assay was immunoSEQ multiplex PCR. The table records hundreds of thousands of clones, around 13% of them present only once. The CDR3 sequence is 15 residues long. The germline V gene has CDR1 SGHVS and CDR2 FQNEAQ. The V gene lost 0 bases and the J gene lost 3 bases, with 11 bases spanning the gap. The gene calls are TRBV7-8 and TRBJ1-1, with D unclear. The receptor comes from a young man in good health. The sequencing input was naive CD4+ T cells from blood. CDR3 protein: CASSLARWGDTEAFF. The CDR3 region has the DNA TGTGCCAGCAGCTTAGCGAGGTGGGGAGACACTGAAGCTTTCTTT.